This T cell receptor (beta chain) was sequenced during a study of T cell repertoires in cytomegalovirus infection. Looking at the study overall: Indications came from public TCR beta signatures; they pointed to CMV infection and to a matching HLA type.

Germline assignment: CDR1 SEHNR and CDR2 FQNEAQ (reference sequence). The V and J ends lost 3 bases and 2 bases, in that order; junction bases with no gene match: 1. CDR3 length: 13 amino acids. TCRdb called the reads again in MiXCR, with one record for every CDR3 protein. The sample has 450,000 to 650,000 distinct CDR3 sequences; about 25% are singletons. Study outcomes and limitations: Based on cumulative public TCR beta family frequency, carriers of CMV plus the relevant HLA were identified. Clonotypes of TCR beta that were HLA-C-restricted and CMV-specific dominated the ex vivo response.

This clonotype was observed a few times. Its antigen is unknown. Sample: PBMCs. The TCR comes from a human donor in good health (CMV status not recorded). Some clones in this sample may be carry-over from other donors' samples. The rearrangement links TRBV7-9 to TRBJ2-7, with 7 bases identical to TRBD1. The CDR3 protein is CASSFQGAYEQYF. The DNA of the CDR3 is TGTGCCAGCAGCTTTCAGGGGGCCTACGAGCAGTACTTC. Based on the CDR3 plus reference TRBV7-9 and TRBJ2-7, the full variable domain is DTGVSQNPRHKITKRGQNVTFRCDPISEHNRLYWYRQTLGQGPEFLTYFQNEAQLEKSRLLSDRFSAERPKGSFSTLEIQRTEQGDSAMYLCASSFQGAYEQYFGPGTRLTVT.